This T cell receptor (beta chain) appears in the sequencing data of a study of T-cell memory formation after mild COVID-19. Overall study context: Largely, TCR clusters stayed within a single donor.

Study results and limitations: Some SARS-CoV-2-responding clones were already detected in memory before infection.

The CDR3 runs 17 residues. V shed 3 bases and J 6 bases; nucleotides not matched to a gene: 14. Germline CDR1 is SGHRS and CDR2 is YFSETQ. Concerning this clonotype: The antigen remains undetermined.

Each CDR3 protein gets one entry after TCRdb re-called the 5' RACE reads with MiXCR. This table holds 430,000 or so distinct CDR3 sequences, more than 20% found once. The receptor was derived from an adult woman who had mild COVID-19 (a few samples of this study predate the infection). Cell type and time point are not known. This chain links TRBV5-1 with TRBJ2-1; TRBD1 aligns across 8 bases. The sample consisted of PBMCs or a T cell subset sorted from them (not recorded which). CDR3 region: CASSSGGYYTGGNEQFF. The CDR3 DNA reads as TGCGCCAGCAGCTCAGGGGGTTACTACACAGGGGGCAATGAGCAGTTCTTC.